Given below is one T cell receptor (beta chain) in context. This clonotype was found a few times. The antigen it binds to is not known. It has no much larger one-base neighbor in the sample; base qualities were not kept. This record comes from a study of T cell repertoires in cytomegalovirus infection (dated by TCRdb to the late 2010s). In the study overall: The HLA type of each donor mattered for the analysis, because public TCR beta signatures pointed to carriage of CMV infection along with the matching HLA type.

Broad study findings and their caveats: In the ex vivo response, HLA-C-restricted CMV-specific TCR beta clonotypes were dominant, and in two of eight donors the single most frequent clonotype came from this HLA-C-restricted group. Carriers of CMV infection plus the relevant HLA type were discriminated by the cumulative frequency of public TCR beta family members in the study cohort and in an independent roughly 350-donor cohort.

The reads were generated on an Illumina HiSeq 1500. TCRdb ran its own pipeline on the public reads, namely fastp trimming at Q25 and MiXCR clone calling, and kept in-frame beta chains. One record per CDR3 amino acid sequence lists the most common genes and DNA. This sample holds some 170,000 distinct CDR3 sequences; approximately 18% were observed only once. Of the sample, roughly a quarter falls within the top ten clones. From the germline V gene, CDR1 is SGHRS and CDR2 is YFSETQ. For this chain, trimming is 0 bases at the V end and 8 bases at the J end, and the number of junction bases without a gene match is 4. Spanning cysteine to phenylalanine, the CDR3 consists of 14 amino acids. Here the CDR3 DNA is all that survives: 42 bases in frame from base 1.

This receptor was taken from a human donor in good health (CMV status not recorded). Some clones in this sample may be carry-over from other donors' samples. The receptor chain draws on TRBV5-1 and TRBJ1-4, with 7 central nucleotides matching TRBD1. Sequences were obtained from CD8+ T cells from PBMCs. The CDR3 is CASSLEGADEKLFF. In nucleotides, the sequence is TGCGCCAGCAGCTTGGAGGGGGCAGACGAAAAACTGTTTTTT.